The 6 T cell receptor beta chains given below trace back to one sample, sequenced in a study of cytomegalovirus exposure and HLA in healthy donors. PCR employed 60 Vbeta and 13 Jbeta primers. Sequencing used immunoSEQ multiplex PCR; TCRdb keeps in-frame clones, though not all of them. Of 70,000 to 90,000 clones listed, just under 75% were seen once; the top ten hold 4% to 5%. Material for sequencing was PBMCs. Every receptor here comes from a man in his 60s in good health and CMV-seronegative.

The chain is built from TRBV7-9 and TRBJ1-1; maybe TRBD1 (6 bases). Looked up from germline, CDR1 is SEHNR and CDR2 is FQNEAQ (reference sequence). The CDR3 sequence is 16 residues long. Trimming removed 5 bases from V and 0 bases from J, with 16 bases in between. The CDR3 loop reads CASSPDRGGLNTEAFF. The CDR3, as DNA: TGTGCCAGCAGCCCGGATCGGGGGGGGCTGAACACTGAAGCTTTCTTT.

The rearrangement joins TRBV6-6 to TRBJ2-7; D gene uncertain. Germline V gene sequence: CDR1 MNHNY, CDR2 SVGAGI (reference sequence). The ends were cut back, 6 bases at V and 5 bases at J, with 11 bases in the middle. The CDR3 covers 12 residues. The CDR3 sequence is CASRLESNEQYF. CDR3 coding DNA: TGTGCCAGCAGGCTAGAATCCAACGAGCAGTACTTC.

The chain has TRBV6-5 and TRBJ2-5; D may be TRBD1 (6 bases). The germline V and J ends were trimmed by 2 bases and 7 bases, with 17 bases remaining between them. This CDR3 has 15 residues. CDR1 MNHEY and CDR2 SVGAGI come from the germline V gene. The CDR3: CASSYDDRTKRTQYF. DNA of the CDR3: TGTGCCAGCAGTTACGACGACAGGACCAAGAGGACCCAGTACTTC.

This clone has a single count. The chain carries TRBV7-3 and TRBJ2-3; tentatively, D is TRBD1 (6 bases). Trimming removed 1 base at V and 0 bases at J, with 8 bases between. The CDR3 is made up of 15 amino acids. Germline CDR1 reads SGHTA; CDR2 reads FQGTGA. The chain's CDR3 is CASSLMGASTDTQYF. DNA of the CDR3: TGTGCCAGCAGCTTAATGGGGGCCAGCACAGATACGCAGTATTTT.

This clone has a handful of counts. V and J are TRBV19 and TRBJ2-1; 8 positions match TRBD1. The CDR3 covers 12 residues. Trimming cost V 8 bases and J 8 bases; bases outside gene matches: 5. CDR1 LNHDA and CDR2 SQIVND come from the germline V gene (reference sequence). CDR3 sequence reads: CASGWTGHEQFF. In nucleotides, the CDR3 is TGTGCCAGTGGTTGGACAGGGCATGAGCAGTTCTTC.

This sequence joins TRBV2 and TRBJ1-1, with 8 positions matching TRBD1. In germline, CDR1 is SNHLY, CDR2 FYNNEI. V lost 4 bases and J lost 7; bases outside the gene matches: 8. The CDR3 loop spans 14 amino acids. CDR3 loop: CASSGSYGTGEAFF. CDR3 nucleotide sequence: TGTGCCAGCAGTGGATCTTACGGGACAGGTGAAGCTTTCTTT.